This T cell receptor beta chain was sequenced for a study of T-cell reconstitution after alpha-beta-depleted transplantation in children. Unique molecular identifiers were used to barcode this TCRbeta library. TCRdb recomputed calls from the PCR reads with MiXCR, one row per CDR3 protein. The data contain 380,000 or so distinct CDR3 sequences, more than 10% of them seen just once; the ten biggest clones take up roughly 4.5%. This clonotype occurred a few times. Trimming removed 7 bases from V and 0 bases from J; junction bases left unmatched: 10. Germline V lookup: CDR1 DFQATT, CDR2 SNEGSKA (reference sequence). The CDR3 extends over 16 amino acids.

The starting material was PBMCs, obtained from the stem cell graft. This clonotype was obtained from a human donor who donated a stem cell graft to a child with Fanconi anemia. The V and J genes are TRBV20-1 and TRBJ2-1; 9 bases are shared with TRBD2. Written as DNA, the CDR3 is TGCAGTGTTCTCGTGAGGCGGGGGGGCTCCTACAATGAGCAGTTCTTC. It yields the protein CSVLVRRGGSYNEQFF.